This T cell receptor (beta chain) was recovered during a study of blood T cell repertoires in COVID-19. At the level of the study: The cDNA or gDNA used as material had been derived from T cells, B-cell-depleted T cells, or PBMCs.

CDR1 is ENHRY, CDR2 SYGVKD, per germline. Trimming left V 11 bases short and J 8 bases short, with 18 bases between. The CDR3 loop spans 13 amino acids. Original handling: Reference gene primer amplification yielded estimated nucleated cell counts. Profiling relied on immunoSEQ multiplex PCR, and the TCRdb table lists in-frame clones only, not all of them. For V, J and clone size, that table is used; D and trimming come from the DNA. The sample consists of about 170,000 clones, 84% of them appearing once. The gene calls are TRBV10-3 and TRBJ1-4, with D possibly TRBD1 on 6 matching bases. The sequencing sample was made of peripheral blood. The receptor comes from a woman older than 75 with COVID-19, enrolled during active disease. The CDR3: CASETGLGEKLFF. CDR3 coding DNA: TGTGCCTCAGAGACAGGTCTCGGCGAAAAACTGTTTTTT.